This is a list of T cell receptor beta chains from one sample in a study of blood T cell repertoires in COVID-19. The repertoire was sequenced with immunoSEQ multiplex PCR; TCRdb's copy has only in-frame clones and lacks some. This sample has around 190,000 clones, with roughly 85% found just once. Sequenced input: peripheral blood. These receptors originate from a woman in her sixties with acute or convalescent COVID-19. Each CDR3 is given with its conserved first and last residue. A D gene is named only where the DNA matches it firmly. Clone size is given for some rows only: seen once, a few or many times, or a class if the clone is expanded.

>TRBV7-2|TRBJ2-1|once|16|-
TGTGCCAGCAGACAAGGTGGGGGAGGTGGCCACAATGAGCAGTTCTTC
CASRQGGGGGHNEQFF
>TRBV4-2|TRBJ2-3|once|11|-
TGTGCCAGCCATAACCGGGATACGCAGTATTTT
CASHNRDTQYF
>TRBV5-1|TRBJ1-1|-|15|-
TGCGCCAGCAGCTTGGCCGCCGGTCCATCCCTAAAAGCTTTCTTT
CASSLAAGPSLKAFF
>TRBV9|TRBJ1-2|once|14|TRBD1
TGTGCCAGCAGCCCTGTACAGGGGAACTATGGCTACACCTTC
CASSPVQGNYGYTF
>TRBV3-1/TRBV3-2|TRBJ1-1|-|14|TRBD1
TGTGCCAGCAGTCGACAGGGGGCGCAAACTGAAGCTTTCTTT
CASSRQGAQTEAFF
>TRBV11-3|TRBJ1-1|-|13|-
TGTGCCAGCAGCTTAGTCGGTTCCACTGAAGCTTTCTTT
CASSLVGSTEAFF
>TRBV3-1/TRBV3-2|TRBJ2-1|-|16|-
TGTGCCAGCAGCCCTCGAAGCGGAGTTGGAGACAATGAGCAGTTCTTC
CASSPRSGVGDNEQFF
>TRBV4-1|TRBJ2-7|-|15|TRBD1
TGCGCCAGCAGCCGAGGACAGGGTGCGGCCTACGAGCAGTACTTC
CASSRGQGAAYEQYF
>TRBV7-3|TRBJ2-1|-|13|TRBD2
TGTGCCAGCGCTAGCGGAGCTACCAATGAGCAGTTCTTC
CASASGATNEQFF
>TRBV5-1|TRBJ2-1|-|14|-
TGCGCCAGCAGCATCCAACTAGCAGACAATGAGCAGTTCTTC
CASSIQLADNEQFF
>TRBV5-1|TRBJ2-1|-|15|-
TGCGCCAGCAGCTTACTCCAGGGGCCCTACAATGAGCAGTTCTTC
CASSLLQGPYNEQFF
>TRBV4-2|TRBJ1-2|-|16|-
TGTGCCAGCAGCCAAGCTACAGGACAGAAGCACTATGGCTACACCTTC
CASSQATGQKHYGYTF
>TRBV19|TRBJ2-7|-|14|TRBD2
TGTGCCAGTTCTCTCGTAGCGGGAGTTGGGGAGCAGTACTTC
CASSLVAGVGEQYF
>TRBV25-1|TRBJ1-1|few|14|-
TGTGCCAGCACCCCCCCCGGGGGGTACACTGAAGCTTTCTTT
CASTPPGGYTEAFF
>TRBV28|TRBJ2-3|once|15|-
TGTGCCAGCAGTTTACAGCTGGGCCGCACAGATACGCAGTATTTT
CASSLQLGRTDTQYF
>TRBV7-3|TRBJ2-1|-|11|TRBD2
TGTGCCAGCAGCCCAGAGCGGGAACTGTTCTTC
CASSPERELFF
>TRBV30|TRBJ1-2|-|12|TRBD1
TGTGCCCTTTCGGACAGGGCGAATGGCTACACCTTC
CALSDRANGYTF
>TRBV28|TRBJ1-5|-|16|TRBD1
TGTGCCAGCAGTCCGTGGACAGGGGGAGGCAATCAGCCCCAGCATTTT
CASSPWTGGGNQPQHF
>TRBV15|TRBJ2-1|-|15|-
TGTGCCACCAGCAGAGATCAAAGACCCCGGGATGAGCAGTTCTTC
CATSRDQRPRDEQFF
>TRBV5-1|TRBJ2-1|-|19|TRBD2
TGCGCCAGCAGCTTGGGGACTAGCGGGACCTTGCCCCAATACAATGAGCAGTTCTTC
CASSLGTSGTLPQYNEQFF
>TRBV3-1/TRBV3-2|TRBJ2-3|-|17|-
TGTGCCAGCAGCCAAGACCCTAGCCCAATTAGCACAGATACGCAGTATTTT
CASSQDPSPISTDTQYF
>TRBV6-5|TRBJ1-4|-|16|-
TGTGCCAGCAGTTATTCTACAGGGATGAATGATGAAAAACTGTTTTTT
CASSYSTGMNDEKLFF
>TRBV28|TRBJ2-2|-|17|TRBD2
TGTGCCAGCAGTTTAGAGGCGGGAGGGCCGAACACCGGGGAGCTGTTTTTT
CASSLEAGGPNTGELFF
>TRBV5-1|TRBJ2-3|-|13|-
TGCGCCAGCAGCTCATACCAAGCGGATACGCAGTATTTT
CASSSYQADTQYF
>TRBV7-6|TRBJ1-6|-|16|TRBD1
TGTGCCAGCAGCTTAGGTCTGGGACAGGGTAATTCACCCCTCCACTTT
CASSLGLGQGNSPLHF
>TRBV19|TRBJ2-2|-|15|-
TGTGCCAGTAGAGCAGGACACCTGAACACCGGGGAGCTGTTTTTT
CASRAGHLNTGELFF
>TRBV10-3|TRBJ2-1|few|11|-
TGTGCCATCAGTGAACTAAATGAGCAGTTCTTC
CAISELNEQFF
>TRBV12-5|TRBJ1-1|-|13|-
TGTGCTAGTGGTCGGGGGGGGAACACTGAAGCTTTCTTT
CASGRGGNTEAFF
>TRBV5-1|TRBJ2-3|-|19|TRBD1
TGCGCCAGCAGCTTGACCGGACAGGGGGCCGATTTGAGCACAGATACGCAGTATTTT
CASSLTGQGADLSTDTQYF
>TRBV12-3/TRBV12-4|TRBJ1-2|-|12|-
TGTGCCAGCAGCTCACGATCGGGGGGCTACACCTTC
CASSSRSGGYTF
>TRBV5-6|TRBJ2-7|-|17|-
TGTGCCAGCAGTTCCATTGTAGGCCGACTGAACACCTACGAGCAGTACTTC
CASSSIVGRLNTYEQYF
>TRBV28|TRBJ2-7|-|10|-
TGTGCCAGCAAAGATTCGAGGGCGTACTTC
CASKDSRAYF
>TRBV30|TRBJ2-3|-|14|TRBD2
TGTGCCTGGGGGGCGGGACTAGCGGGACATACGCAGTATTTT
CAWGAGLAGHTQYF
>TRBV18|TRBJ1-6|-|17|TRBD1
TGTGCCAGCTCACCGAACCCCAGGACAGGCACTAATTCACCCCTCCACTTT
CASSPNPRTGTNSPLHF
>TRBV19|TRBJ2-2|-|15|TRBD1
TGTGCCAGTAGTACCGGGACAGGGTTCGCCGGGGAGCTGTTTTTT
CASSTGTGFAGELFF
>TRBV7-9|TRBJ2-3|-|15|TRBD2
TGTGCCAGCAGCTTAGATGCGGGAGGTGAAGATACGCAGTATTTT
CASSLDAGGEDTQYF
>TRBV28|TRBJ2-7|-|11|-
TGTGCCAGCAGTCTAGACTACGAGCAGTACTTC
CASSLDYEQYF
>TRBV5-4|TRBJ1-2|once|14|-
TGTGCCAGCAGCTTGGCCTTATCTAACTATGGCTACACCTTC
CASSLALSNYGYTF
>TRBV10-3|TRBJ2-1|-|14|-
TGTGCCATCAGTGAGAACTGGGAGTCCTCTGAGCAGTTCTTC
CAISENWESSEQFF
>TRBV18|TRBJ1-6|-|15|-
TGTGCCAGCTCACCACAGGGGCTTTACGGTTCACCCCTCCACTTT
CASSPQGLYGSPLHF
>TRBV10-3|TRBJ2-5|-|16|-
TGTGCCATCAGCGAAAGGGGGAAAATCCTTGGGGAGACCCAGTACTTC
CAISERGKILGETQYF
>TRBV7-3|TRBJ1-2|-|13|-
TGTGCCAGCAGCTTTACAGGGATCTATGGCTACACCTTC
CASSFTGIYGYTF
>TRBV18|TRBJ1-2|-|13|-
TGTGCCAGCTCACCTTTCCAGGAAGAGGGCTACACCTTC
CASSPFQEEGYTF
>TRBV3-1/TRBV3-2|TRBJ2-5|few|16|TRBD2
TGTGCCAGCAGCCCAACTAGCGGGATAAAGGGGGAGACCCAGTACTTC
CASSPTSGIKGETQYF
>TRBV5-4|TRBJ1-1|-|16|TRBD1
TGTGCCAGCAGCCCCCGGGACAGGGTAGCGGAGGATGAAGCTTTCTTT
CASSPRDRVAEDEAFF
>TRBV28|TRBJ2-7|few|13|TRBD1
TGTGCCACCTCTACAGGGGGCGGGTACGAGCAGTACTTC
CATSTGGGYEQYF
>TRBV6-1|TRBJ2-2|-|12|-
TGTGCCAGCAGTGACACGGCCGGGGAGCTGTTTTTT
CASSDTAGELFF
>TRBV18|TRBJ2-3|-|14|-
TGTGCCAGCTCACCATATGTGGCGGGAGATACGCAGTATTTT
CASSPYVAGDTQYF
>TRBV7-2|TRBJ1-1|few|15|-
TGTGCCAGCAGCATCACGCGGGGGGATTTCACTGAAGCTTTCTTT
CASSITRGDFTEAFF
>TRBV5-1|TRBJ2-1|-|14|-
TGCGCCAGCAGCTTAGGCGGGGAATACAATGAGCAGTTCTTC
CASSLGGEYNEQFF
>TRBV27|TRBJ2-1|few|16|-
TGTGCCAGCAGTTTTATAAGGGGGAGGGCCTTGCGCGAGCAGTTCTTC
CASSFIRGRALREQFF
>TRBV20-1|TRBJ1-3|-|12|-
TGCAGTGCTAGTATTACTGGAAACACCATATATTTT
CSASITGNTIYF
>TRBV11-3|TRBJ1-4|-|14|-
TGTGCCAGCAGCTTACCAGGGAACCATGAAAAACTGTTTTTT
CASSLPGNHEKLFF
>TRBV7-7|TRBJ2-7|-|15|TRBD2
TGTGCTAGCAGCCGGGGCCCGGGAGGAGGATACGAGCAGTACTTC
CASSRGPGGGYEQYF
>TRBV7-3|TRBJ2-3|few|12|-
TGTGCCAGCGCAGGAAGCACAGATACGCAGTATTTT
CASAGSTDTQYF
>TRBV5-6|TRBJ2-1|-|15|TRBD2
TGTGCCAGCAGCCCGGGACTAGCGGGCCGGAATGAGCAGTTCTTC
CASSPGLAGRNEQFF